This T cell receptor beta chain was profiled in a study of neoadjuvant anti-PD-1 for oral cavity cancer. Looking at the study overall: Patients without progression got a fourth dose around day 43.

The CDR3 runs 14 residues. Trimming cost V 6 bases and J 4 bases, with 12 bases left between them. From germline, CDR1 is MNHEY and CDR2 SVGAGI. Clones were sequenced by immunoSEQ multiplex PCR, and TCRdb holds only the in-frame ones, with some missing. The sample includes just over 65,000 clones, approximately 85% of them seen just once. Time point meaning: after neoadjuvant nivolumab, at surgical resection. Stage II-IVA oral cavity squamous cell carcinoma was new and untreated by systemic or radiation therapy. The patients had HPV-negative, locally advanced oral cavity squamous cell carcinoma. Analysis of PBMCs was direct, with no culture step.

The source material was PBMCs, sampled after nivolumab (anti-PD-1) treatment. The chain combines TRBV6-5 with TRBJ2-2, with a tentative D call TRBD1 (6 bases). The receptor's source is a person aged 35-80 years with oral cavity squamous cell carcinoma. The CDR3, as DNA: TGTGCCAGCAGGGATGGGACAATCACCGGGGAGCTGTTTTTT. It is translated as CASRDGTITGELFF.